This T cell receptor beta chain was recovered during a study of blood T cell repertoires in COVID-19. At the level of the study: Donors in Cohort 3 counted as recovered after two negative PCRs, clearance, or symptom resolution. Specimens from acute and convalescent COVID-19 originated in the United States, Italy and Spain. Nucleic acid was either cDNA or gDNA, and it came from T cells, B-cell-depleted T cells, or PBMCs.

Data came from immunoSEQ multiplex PCR; TCRdb stores just in-frame clones and leaves some out. The table lists 210,000 or so clones, approximately 87% of them singletons, with approximately 3.1% in the top ten. The germline CDR1 and CDR2 sequences are LNHDA and SQIVND (reference sequence). Trimming stripped 5 bases from V and 4 bases from J, with 13 bases between. This CDR3 region has 14 residues. The sequenced material came from PBMCs or T cells enriched from blood (not recorded which). The source is a woman aged 45-65 years in a cohort exposed to, infected with or recovered from COVID-19 (not recorded which). The V and J genes are TRBV19 and TRBJ2-3; a weak D match, TRBD2 (7 bases). CDR3 region: CASSWRGGPDTQYF. The CDR3 region has the DNA TGTGCCAGTAGTTGGAGGGGGGGTCCAGATACGCAGTATTTT. The whole variable domain, remainder taken from reference TRBV19 and TRBJ2-3, is DGGITQSPKYLFRKEGQNVTLSCEQNLNHDAMYWYRQDPGQGLRLIYYSQIVNDFQKGDIAEGYSVSREKKESFPLTVTSAQKNPTAFYLCASSWRGGPDTQYFGPGTRLTVL.